This TCR beta chain comes out of a study of T-cell memory formation after mild COVID-19. Study summary: Among the donors, TCR clusters were largely specific to each donor. Study-wide results and limits: Nothing confirmed that second-wave clones peaking on day 37 were specific for SARS-CoV-2. Clones contracting across day 15 to 85 had a balanced CD4/CD8 profile; later expanding clones leaned CD4+.

This clonotype was detected many times. Its antigen is not identified. TCRdb called the 5' RACE reads again in MiXCR, with one record for every CDR3 protein. The sample contains more than 55,000 distinct CDR3 sequences, 9% to 9.5% of which appear only once. The ends were cut back, 0 bases at V and 2 bases at J, with 8 bases in the middle. Germline assignment: CDR1 SGHRS and CDR2 YFSETQ. This CDR3 is 14 amino acids long. This chain links TRBV5-1 with TRBJ2-5; D gene unclear. The sequencing sample was made of PBMCs or a T cell subset sorted from them (not recorded which). This sequence originates from a man in his late teens or twenties who had mild COVID-19 (a few samples of this study predate the infection). Cell type and time point are not known. CDR3 DNA sequence: TGCGCCAGCAGCTTGGGGCTGGGGCAAGAGACCCAGTACTTC. As protein: CASSLGLGQETQYF.